A selection of T cell receptor beta chains follows, all from one sample in a study of blood T cell repertoires in COVID-19. The assay was immunoSEQ multiplex PCR, and TCRdb's table has in-frame clones only and misses some. The sample contains roughly 100,000 clones, roughly 89% of which appear only once. Sample: peripheral blood. Receptors originate from a human donor in a cohort sampled during active COVID-19. Each CDR3 is given with its conserved first and last residue. Each record gives: V gene, clone size, J gene, D gene, CDR3 protein, CDR3 DNA. The D gene is left open where the match is weak. The size field is filled for only some rows; it gives once, few, many or a size class.

TRBV28	-	TRBJ1-1	-	CASSFPAGGLFLGSHTEAFF	TGTGCCAGCAGTTTTCCAGCGGGCGGTTTGTTTCTAGGTAGTCACACTGAAGCTTTCTTT
TRBV18	-	TRBJ1-3	-	CASSPGQVSGNTIYF	TGTGCCAGCTCACCGGGACAAGTGTCTGGAAACACCATATATTTT
TRBV5-6	-	TRBJ1-5	-	CASSLWGLAFRDNQPQHF	TGTGCCAGCAGCTTGTGGGGTTTAGCCTTCAGGGACAATCAGCCCCAGCATTTT
TRBV5-5	-	TRBJ1-2	TRBD1	CASSPTYDRGNYGYTF	TGTGCCAGCAGCCCAACCTACGACAGGGGGAACTATGGCTACACCTTC
TRBV7-2	-	TRBJ2-3	-	CASSSPQGPDTQYF	TGTGCCAGCAGCTCCCCGCAGGGGCCAGATACGCAGTATTTT
TRBV12-3/TRBV12-4	-	TRBJ1-1	-	CASDSSMNTEAFF	TGTGCCAGTGATTCTAGCATGAACACTGAAGCTTTCTTT
TRBV19	-	TRBJ2-5	TRBD1	CASGTGRETQYF	TGTGCCAGTGGGACAGGGAGAGAGACCCAGTACTTC
TRBV7-2	-	TRBJ2-1	TRBD2	CASSLSGRAYNEQFF	TGTGCCAGCAGCCTCAGCGGGAGGGCCTACAATGAGCAGTTCTTC
TRBV7-2	-	TRBJ2-5	-	CASSSKPGETQYF	TGTGCCAGCAGCTCAAAACCGGGGGAGACCCAGTACTTC
TRBV7-2	-	TRBJ2-1	TRBD1	CASSLGGTGPANEQFF	TGTGCCAGCAGCTTAGGGGGGACAGGGCCGGCCAATGAGCAGTTCTTC
TRBV5-4	-	TRBJ2-1	TRBD1	CASSPGTGVNNEQFF	TGTGCCAGCAGCCCTGGGACAGGGGTCAACAATGAGCAGTTCTTC
TRBV2	-	TRBJ2-2	TRBD1	CASRRGTVNTGELFF	TGTGCCAGCAGGAGGGGGACAGTGAACACCGGGGAGCTGTTTTTT
TRBV6-4	-	TRBJ2-5	-	CASSDSGRDRTYQETQYF	TGTGCCAGCAGTGACTCAGGGCGGGACAGAACGTACCAAGAGACCCAGTACTTC
TRBV29-1	-	TRBJ2-7	TRBD2	CSVETGGDYEQYF	TGCAGCGTTGAAACTGGGGGGGACTACGAGCAGTACTTC
TRBV28	-	TRBJ1-3	-	CASSLAGSGNTIYF	TGTGCCAGCAGTTTAGCAGGTTCTGGAAACACCATATATTTT
TRBV19	-	TRBJ2-5	-	CASKGQGLETQYF	TGTGCCAGTAAGGGGCAGGGCCTCGAGACCCAGTACTTC
TRBV28	-	TRBJ2-2	-	CASSWGQTGELFF	TGTGCCAGCAGTTGGGGCCAAACCGGGGAGCTGTTTTTT
TRBV6-2/TRBV6-3	-	TRBJ1-2	TRBD1	CASSPTGNYGYTF	TGTGCCAGCAGTCCGACAGGGAACTATGGCTACACCTTC
TRBV11-1	-	TRBJ2-3	-	CASSRSRGTDTQYF	TGTGCCAGCAGCCGGTCTCGAGGGACAGATACGCAGTATTTT
TRBV18	-	TRBJ2-1	TRBD1	CASSPRTGGQTNEQFF	TGTGCCAGCTCACCACGAACAGGGGGCCAAACCAATGAGCAGTTCTTC
TRBV25-1	-	TRBJ1-2	-	CASSEAGFGPPRDGYTF	TGTGCCAGCAGTGAAGCCGGTTTTGGTCCTCCGAGGGATGGCTACACCTTC
TRBV28	-	TRBJ2-7	TRBD1	CASSRGQGRWKQYF	TGTGCCAGCAGTCGGGGACAGGGAAGATGGAAGCAGTACTTC
TRBV11-3	-	TRBJ1-4	TRBD1	CASSPAGTANEKLFF	TGTGCCAGCAGCCCGGCTGGGACAGCTAATGAAAAACTGTTTTTT
TRBV19	-	TRBJ1-4	-	CASRSGLGGHEKLFF	TGTGCCAGTCGATCAGGATTGGGGGGACATGAAAAACTGTTTTTT
TRBV15	-	TRBJ1-3	TRBD1	CATSRPGQGGNTIYF	TGTGCCACCAGCCGTCCGGGACAGGGGGGCAACACCATATATTTT
TRBV28	once	TRBJ1-2	-	CASSQPRVAYGYTF	TGTGCCAGCAGTCAACCCAGGGTCGCCTATGGCTACACCTTC
TRBV10-2	-	TRBJ1-1	TRBD1	CASSETGGTEAFF	TGCGCCAGCAGTGAGACAGGGGGCACTGAAGCTTTCTTT
TRBV7-9	-	TRBJ2-1	-	CASSQTGSNEQFF	TGTGCCAGCAGCCAAACAGGGAGCAATGAGCAGTTCTTC
TRBV5-4	-	TRBJ2-5	-	CASSLQETQYF	TGTGCCAGCAGCCTACAAGAGACCCAGTACTTC
TRBV7-8	-	TRBJ1-1	-	CASGQTNTEAFF	TGTGCCAGCGGACAGACGAACACTGAAGCTTTCTTT
TRBV23-1	-	TRBJ2-7	-	CASSRASRGEQYF	TGCGCCAGCAGTCGAGCCTCCAGGGGCGAGCAGTACTTC
TRBV5-4	-	TRBJ2-5	TRBD2	CASSRTSEQETQYF	TGTGCCAGCAGCCGGACTAGCGAGCAAGAGACCCAGTACTTC
TRBV27	-	TRBJ2-7	-	CASSPWGPYEQYF	TGTGCCAGCAGCCCATGGGGGCCCTACGAGCAGTACTTC
TRBV6-5	-	TRBJ1-5	-	CASSDGGGAGQPQHF	TGTGCCAGCAGCGACGGAGGTGGAGCTGGGCAGCCCCAGCATTTT
TRBV15	few	TRBJ1-3	TRBD1	CATSRGEGQAGNTIYF	TGTGCCACCAGCAGAGGGGAAGGACAGGCTGGAAACACCATATATTTT
TRBV18	-	TRBJ2-7	-	CASSPTRVVGTYEQYF	TGTGCCAGCTCACCCACTAGGGTAGTCGGAACCTACGAGCAGTACTTC
TRBV24-1	-	TRBJ2-1	-	CATSVPRGSASSYNEQFF	TGTGCCACCAGTGTCCCGAGAGGTAGCGCTAGCTCCTACAATGAGCAGTTCTTC
TRBV18	-	TRBJ2-2	TRBD1	CASSPSLNRGRTGELFF	TGTGCCAGCTCACCATCACTGAACAGGGGGCGTACCGGGGAGCTGTTTTTT
TRBV15	-	TRBJ2-3	TRBD2	CATSSRLAGVDTQYF	TGTGCCACCAGCTCCCGACTAGCGGGGGTAGATACGCAGTATTTT
TRBV7-6	-	TRBJ1-1	-	CASSFSPGGSTEAFF	TGTGCCAGCAGCTTCTCGCCCGGGGGAAGCACTGAAGCTTTCTTT
TRBV28	-	TRBJ2-7	TRBD2	CASSLSGLDSFQQYF	TGTGCCAGCAGTTTATCGGGACTAGATTCATTTCAGCAGTACTTC
TRBV6-2/TRBV6-3	-	TRBJ1-6	-	CASSYNPGDLSSYNSPLHF	TGTGCCAGCAGTTATAACCCCGGGGATCTGAGCTCCTATAATTCACCCCTCCACTTT
TRBV20-1	-	TRBJ1-1	-	CSASVQNTEAFF	TGCAGTGCTAGTGTACAGAACACTGAAGCTTTCTTT
TRBV24-1	-	TRBJ2-2	-	CATSGWGDTGELFF	TGTGCCACCAGCGGCTGGGGAGACACCGGGGAGCTGTTTTTT
TRBV27	-	TRBJ2-4	TRBD2	CATTTMVAGGSKNIQYF	TGTGCCACCACTACGATGGTAGCGGGGGGATCTAAAAACATTCAGTACTTC